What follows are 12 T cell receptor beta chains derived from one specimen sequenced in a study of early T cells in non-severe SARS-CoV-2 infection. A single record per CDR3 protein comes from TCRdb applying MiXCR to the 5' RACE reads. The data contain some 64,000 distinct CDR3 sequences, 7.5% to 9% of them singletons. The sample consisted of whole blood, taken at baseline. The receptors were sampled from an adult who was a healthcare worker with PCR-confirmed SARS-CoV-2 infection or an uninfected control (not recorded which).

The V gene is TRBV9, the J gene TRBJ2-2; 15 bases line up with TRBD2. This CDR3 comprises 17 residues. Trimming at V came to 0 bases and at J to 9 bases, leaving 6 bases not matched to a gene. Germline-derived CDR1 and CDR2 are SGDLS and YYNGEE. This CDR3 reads CASSVATGLAGGRELFF. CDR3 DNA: TGTGCCAGCAGCGTAGCGACGGGACTAGCGGGAGGCCGGGAGCTGTTTTTT.

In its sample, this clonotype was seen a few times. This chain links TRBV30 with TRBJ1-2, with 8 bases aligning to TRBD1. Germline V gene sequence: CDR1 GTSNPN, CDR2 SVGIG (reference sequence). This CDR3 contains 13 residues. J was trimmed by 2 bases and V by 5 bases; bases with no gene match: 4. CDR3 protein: CAWVAGGNYGYTF. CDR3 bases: TGTGCCTGGGTGGCAGGGGGCAACTATGGCTACACCTTC.

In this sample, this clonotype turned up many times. CDR3 protein: CATSNQGASDIQYF. The CDR3 bases are TGTGCCACCAGTAACCAGGGGGCTTCGGACATTCAGTACTTC. The chain joins TRBV5-4 to TRBJ2-4; 8 positions match TRBD1. The V gene end was trimmed by 9 bases and the J gene end by 8 bases; junction bases not matched to a gene: 13. From germline, CDR1 is SGHNT and CDR2 YYREEE (reference sequence). This CDR3 spans 14 amino acids.

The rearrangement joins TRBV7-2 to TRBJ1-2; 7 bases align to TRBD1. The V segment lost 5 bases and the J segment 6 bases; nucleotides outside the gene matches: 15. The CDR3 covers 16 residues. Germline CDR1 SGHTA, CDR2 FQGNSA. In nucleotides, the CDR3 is TGTGCCAGCAGCACTAGTCGGACAGGCGGCCGCGATGGCTACACCTTC. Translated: CASSTSRTGGRDGYTF.

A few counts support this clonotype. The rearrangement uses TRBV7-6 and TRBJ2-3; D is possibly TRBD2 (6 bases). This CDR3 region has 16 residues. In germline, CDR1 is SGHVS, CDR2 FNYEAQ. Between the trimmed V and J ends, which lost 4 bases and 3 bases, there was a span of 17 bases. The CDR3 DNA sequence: TGTGCCAGCAGCTCCCCCGGGGGAGTAGTTACAGATACGCAGTATTTT. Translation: CASSSPGGVVTDTQYF.

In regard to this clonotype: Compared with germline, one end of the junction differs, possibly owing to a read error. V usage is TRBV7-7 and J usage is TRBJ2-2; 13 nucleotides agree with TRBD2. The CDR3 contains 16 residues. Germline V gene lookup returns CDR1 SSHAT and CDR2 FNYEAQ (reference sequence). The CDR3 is CASSLELAGGTGELFF. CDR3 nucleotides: TGTGCTAGCAGCCTCGAACTAGCGGGAGGGACCGGGGAGCTGTTTTTT.

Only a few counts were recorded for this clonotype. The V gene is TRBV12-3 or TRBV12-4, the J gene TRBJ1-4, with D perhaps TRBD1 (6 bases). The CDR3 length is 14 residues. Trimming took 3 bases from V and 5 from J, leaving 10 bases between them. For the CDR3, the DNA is TGTGCCAGCAGTTTCCAGGGGTGGAATGAAAAACTGTTTTTT. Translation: CASSFQGWNEKLFF.

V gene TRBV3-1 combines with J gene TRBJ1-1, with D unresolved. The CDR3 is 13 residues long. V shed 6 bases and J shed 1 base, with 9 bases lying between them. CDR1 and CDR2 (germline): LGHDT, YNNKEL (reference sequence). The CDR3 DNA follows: TGTGCCAGCAGGGCCTATGGGAACACTGAAGCTTTCTTT. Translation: CASRAYGNTEAFF.

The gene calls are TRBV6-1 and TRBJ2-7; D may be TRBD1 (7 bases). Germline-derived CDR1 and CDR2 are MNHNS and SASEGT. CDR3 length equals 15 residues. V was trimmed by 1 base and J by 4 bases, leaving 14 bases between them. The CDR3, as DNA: TGTGCCAGCAGTGAAGGGGCAGGGGGGATTTACGAGCAGTACTTC. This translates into CASSEGAGGIYEQYF.

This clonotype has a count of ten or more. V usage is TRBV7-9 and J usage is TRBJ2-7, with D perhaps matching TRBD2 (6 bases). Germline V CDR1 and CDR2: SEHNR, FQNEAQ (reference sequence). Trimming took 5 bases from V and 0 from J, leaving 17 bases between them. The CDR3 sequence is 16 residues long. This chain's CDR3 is CASSLLPGENSYEQYF. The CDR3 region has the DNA TGTGCCAGCAGCCTCCTTCCGGGAGAGAACTCCTACGAGCAGTACTTC.

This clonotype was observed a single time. CDR3 in DNA: TGTGCCTGGAGTCCCGGCCCACAGGATAGCAATCAGCCCCAGCATTTT. Its translation is CAWSPGPQDSNQPQHF. This chain joins TRBV30 and TRBJ1-5; tentatively, D is TRBD1 (5 bases). CDR3 length: 16 residues. V was clipped by 2 bases and J by 0 bases, with 14 bases between them. Germline loops: CDR1 GTSNPN, CDR2 SVGIG (reference sequence).

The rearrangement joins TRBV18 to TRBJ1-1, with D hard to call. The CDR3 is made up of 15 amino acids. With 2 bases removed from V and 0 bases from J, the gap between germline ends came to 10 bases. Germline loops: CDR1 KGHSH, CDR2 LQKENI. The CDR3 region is CASSPVRALNTEAFF. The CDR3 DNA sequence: TGTGCCAGCTCACCAGTCCGGGCCTTGAACACTGAAGCTTTCTTT. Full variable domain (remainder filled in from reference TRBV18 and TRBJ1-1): NAGVMQNPRHLVRRRGQEARLRCSPMKGHSHVYWYRQLPEEGLKFMVYLQKENIIDESGMPKERFSAEFPKEGPSILRIQQVVRGDSAAYFCASSPVRALNTEAFFGQGTRLTVV.